These 4 T cell receptor beta chains came from one sample sequenced in a study of cytomegalovirus exposure and HLA in healthy donors. In the PCR, 60 Vbeta and 13 Jbeta primers were used. Sequencing used immunoSEQ multiplex PCR; TCRdb keeps in-frame clones, though not all of them. The sample consists of 180,000 or so clones, around 75% of them appearing once. Specimen: PBMCs. The receptors originated from a middle-aged woman in good health and CMV-seropositive.

This clone occurred once. The chain combines TRBV5-6 with TRBJ2-4; D not resolved. This CDR3 spans 12 amino acids. Per germline, CDR1 SGHDT and CDR2 YYEEEE. Trimming stripped 8 bases from V and 0 bases from J, with 6 bases between. CDR3 in DNA: TGTGCCAGTAGCCTAGCCAAAAACATTCAGTACTTC. Its translation is CASSLAKNIQYF.

This clone was observed a handful of times. The chain is built from TRBV5-4 and TRBJ2-3; the match to TRBD1 covers 8 bases. Trimming took 0 bases from V and 1 from J; bases not matched to a gene: 4. Germline CDR1 SGHNT, CDR2 YYREEE (reference sequence). The CDR3 runs 16 residues. The CDR3 loop is CASSLGTGFRTDTQYF. The CDR3, as DNA: TGTGCCAGCAGCTTGGGGACAGGGTTCCGCACAGATACGCAGTATTTT.

The J gene is TRBJ2-2, the V gene TRBV6-1; D is undetermined. Germline values: CDR1 MNHNS, CDR2 SASEGT. Trimming pared 2 bases from V and 5 bases from J, leaving 12 bases between. The CDR3 extends over 15 amino acids. The CDR3, as DNA: TGTGCCAGCAGTGAACATGGAGTCAGTACCGGGGAGCTGTTTTTT. This codes for CASSEHGVSTGELFF.

This clone was seen a handful of times. The chain uses TRBV7-8 and TRBJ1-5; TRBD1 might be the D (6 bases). With 0 bases removed from V and 0 bases from J, the gap between germline ends came to 15 bases. This CDR3 is 18 amino acids long. The V gene's germline CDR1 is SGHVS and CDR2 FQNEAQ. This CDR3 is CASSLALGASYSNQPQHF. DNA for the CDR3: TGTGCCAGCAGCTTAGCGCTGGGGGCAAGTTATAGCAATCAGCCCCAGCATTTT.